Listed here are 22 T cell receptor beta chains from one sample, sequenced in a study of CD8+ T cells in alopecia areata. Extraction and reverse transcription of RNA yielded cDNA as the sequencing template. The data were produced by immunoSEQ multiplex PCR, yet TCRdb's version contains in-frame clones alone and is incomplete. Of 150,000 or so clones listed, about 67% are singletons. Source: CD8+ T cells sorted from blood, taken at week 0. The source is a human donor with alopecia areata.

This chain connects TRBV30 to TRBJ1-5; D is unclear. Trimming removed 0 bases at V and 1 base at J, with 10 bases between. The CDR3 loop spans 15 amino acids. Germline V gene sequence: CDR1 GTSNPN, CDR2 SVGIG (reference sequence). Here the CDR3 reads CAWSVTARSNQPQHF. The DNA of the CDR3 is TGTGCCTGGAGTGTAACAGCAAGAAGCAATCAGCCCCAGCATTTT.

This chain links TRBV6-6 with TRBJ2-7; tentative D call: TRBD2 (5 bases). The germline V gene encodes CDR1 MNHNY and CDR2 SVGAGI (reference sequence). The CDR3 extends over 16 amino acids. V was trimmed by 2 bases and J by 3 bases, leaving 17 bases between them. CDR3 DNA sequence: TGTGCCAGCAGTTACATTCTAGGGCCGGAGGACTACGAGCAGTACTTC. This translates into CASSYILGPEDYEQYF.

This clone occurred a few times. The CDR3 sequence is CSAPGQEYYEQYF. For the CDR3, the DNA is TGCAGCGCCCCGGGACAGGAATACTACGAGCAGTACTTC. V and J are TRBV29-1 and TRBJ2-7; TRBD1 matches at 8 bases. This CDR3 comprises 13 residues. Germline V gives CDR1 SQVTM, CDR2 ANQGSEA. Trimming cost V 7 bases and J 3 bases; bases outside gene matches: 8.

The table lists this clone with a few counts. The sample contains more than one DNA sequence encoding this CDR3. The rearrangement uses TRBV7-9 and TRBJ2-7; 9 bases match TRBD1. The CDR3 consists of 15 residues. The J segment lost 0 bases and the V segment lost 5 bases, leaving 5 bases of the junction unmatched. The germline CDR1 and CDR2 sequences are SEHNR and FQNEAQ (reference sequence). DNA for the CDR3: TGTGCCAGCAGCAGCCGGACAGGGGCCTCCTACGAGCAGTACTTC. Translated, it gives CASSSRTGASYEQYF.

This clone was counted only a few times. This chain joins TRBV6-4 and TRBJ2-1; no clear D gene. Germline CDR1 reads MRHNA; CDR2 reads SNTAGT. V dropped 5 bases and J dropped 11 bases, with 1 base sitting between them. The CDR3 has 8 residues. CDR3 DNA sequence: TGTGCCAGCAGTAAGCAGTTCTTC. Translation: CASSKQFF.

This clone has a handful of counts. The rearrangement joins TRBV7-6 to TRBJ2-6; perhaps TRBD2 as D (5 bases). Germline V gene lookup returns CDR1 SGHVS and CDR2 FNYEAQ. V lost 1 base and J 3 bases, leaving 16 bases between the germline ends. CDR3 length: 18 residues. CDR3 region: CASSLGGLLGIGANVLTF. Here the CDR3 DNA reads TGTGCCAGCAGCTTAGGAGGGTTATTGGGGATTGGGGCCAACGTCCTGACTTTC.

The chain has TRBV4-1 and TRBJ2-3, with D unresolved. This CDR3 region has 16 residues. Germline V lookup: CDR1 MGHRA, CDR2 YSYEKL. V dropped 7 bases and J dropped 0 bases, with 17 bases sitting between them. CDR3 in amino acids: CASTPRTGMSTDTQYF. The CDR3 nucleotides read TGCGCCAGCACCCCAAGAACTGGAATGAGCACAGATACGCAGTATTTT.

This clone was detected a few times. The rearrangement joins TRBV29-1 to TRBJ1-1, with 9 bases matching TRBD1. The CDR3 loop spans 14 amino acids. Trimming removed 4 bases from V and 5 bases from J; junction bases left unmatched: 8. Looked up from germline, CDR1 is SQVTM and CDR2 is ANQGSEA. In nucleotides, the CDR3 is TGCAGCGTTGTGTACCGGGACAGGGTTACTGAAGCTTTCTTT. This codes for CSVVYRDRVTEAFF.

The rearrangement joins TRBV30 to TRBJ2-1; possibly TRBD2 for D (6 bases). The CDR3 runs to 11 residues. Germline values: CDR1 GTSNPN, CDR2 SVGIG (reference sequence). V lost 2 bases, J lost 8 bases, and 7 bases lay in between. DNA of the CDR3: TGTGCCTGGAGTAGCGGGCATGAGCAGTTCTTC. Its protein is CAWSSGHEQFF.

The rearrangement links TRBV2 to TRBJ1-2; no definite D call. Deletions cut 3 bases from V and 2 bases from J, with 10 bases between. Germline-derived CDR1 and CDR2 are SNHLY and FYNNEI. There are 14 residues in the CDR3. DNA for the CDR3: TGTGCCAGCAGTGATATAGGACCAAACTATGGCTACACCTTC. It is translated as CASSDIGPNYGYTF.

This clone was counted only a few times. The CDR3 bases are TGTGCCAGTAGTATTTCCCGGGACGAGCAGTACTTC. It encodes CASSISRDEQYF. The chain joins TRBV19 to TRBJ2-7; D gene unclear. The V and J ends lost 3 bases and 5 bases respectively, with 8 bases between them. The CDR3 consists of 12 residues. CDR1 and CDR2 from the germline V gene are LNHDA and SQIVND (reference sequence).

The V gene is TRBV5-6, the J gene TRBJ1-2; D perhaps matches TRBD1 (5 bases). CDR3 length equals 14 residues. The germline V gene has CDR1 SGHDT and CDR2 YYEEEE. V lost 0 bases and J lost 7, with 13 bases in between. CDR3 nucleotides: TGTGCCAGCAGCTTGGGGTCAGGGAGCGGTGGCTACACCTTC. This encodes CASSLGSGSGGYTF.

The table lists this clone with a few counts. The rearrangement uses TRBV5-1 and TRBJ2-1; 8 bases match TRBD1. Germline V gene data show CDR1 as SGHRS and CDR2 as YFSETQ. CDR3 length: 15 residues. Trimming removed 4 bases from V and 2 bases from J; junction bases left unmatched: 5. CDR3 in DNA: TGCGCCAGCAGCATTCGGACAGGGCCCTACAATGAGCAGTTCTTC. Amino acid sequence: CASSIRTGPYNEQFF.

This clone was picked up a small number of times. The chain is built from TRBV5-5 and TRBJ2-1; 10 bases map to TRBD1. V lost 4 bases to trimming and J lost 2 bases; unmatched junction nucleotides: 3. Germline lookup yields CDR1 SGHKS and CDR2 YYEKEE (reference sequence). This CDR3 contains 15 residues. The CDR3 nucleotides are TGTGCCAGCAGCCCCGGGACAGGGGCCTACAATGAGCAGTTCTTC. Residues: CASSPGTGAYNEQFF.

This clone was recorded once. The chain joins TRBV9 to TRBJ1-2; D perhaps matches TRBD1 (5 bases). V lost 3 bases, J lost 4 bases, and 16 bases lay in between. Germline CDR1 SGDLS, CDR2 YYNGEE. The CDR3 consists of 15 residues. The CDR3 is CASSGRGLGLYGYTF. In DNA form, the CDR3 reads TGTGCCAGCAGCGGTAGGGGTCTGGGTCTCTATGGCTACACCTTC.

The chain uses TRBV7-9 and TRBJ1-4; TRBD1 is a possible D gene (5 bases). Trimming pared 8 bases from V and 3 bases from J, leaving 13 bases between. CDR1 is SEHNR and CDR2 is FQNEAQ in the germline V gene (reference sequence). CDR3 length: 14 amino acids. This CDR3 reads CASVAGGSNEKLFF. In DNA form, the CDR3 reads TGTGCCAGCGTGGCTGGGGGTTCTAATGAAAAACTGTTTTTT.

The CDR3, as DNA: TGTGCCAGCAGTGAGGGTGGGGTCGGCCTTAAGGGCAGGAACATTCAGTACTTC. This codes for CASSEGGVGLKGRNIQYF. V gene TRBV2 combines with J gene TRBJ2-4; no firm D call. Germline CDR1 SNHLY, CDR2 FYNNEI. The CDR3 sequence is 18 residues long. V lost 3 bases to trimming and J lost 7 bases, with 25 bases between them.

Here the CDR3 reads CASLDTHLAQYF. The CDR3, as DNA: TGTGCCAGCCTAGACACCCACCTGGCCCAGTACTTC. This chain connects TRBV11-2 to TRBJ2-5; D gene unclear. CDR1 and CDR2 from the germline V gene are SGHAT and FQNNGV. The ends were cut back, 8 bases at V and 9 bases at J, with 16 bases in the middle. The CDR3 spans 12 residues.

The gene calls are TRBV27 and TRBJ2-3; 7 bases line up with TRBD2. The V segment lost 7 bases and the J segment 4 bases; nucleotides outside the gene matches: 5. Germline-derived CDR1 and CDR2 are MNHEY and SMNVEV (reference sequence). The CDR3 spans 13 residues. CDR3 bases: TGTGCCAGCAAAGCAGGGAGGGCAGATACGCAGTATTTT. This encodes CASKAGRADTQYF.

V and J are TRBV2 and TRBJ1-1; D perhaps matches TRBD1 (5 bases). Germline CDR1 reads SNHLY; CDR2 reads FYNNEI. The length of the CDR3 is 13 residues. The V and J ends lost 6 bases and 5 bases respectively, with 13 bases between them. The CDR3 region has the DNA TGTGCCAGCAGGTCAGACGGGGGAACTGAAGCTTTCTTT. Protein product: CASRSDGGTEAFF. The complete variable domain, with remaining parts taken from reference TRBV2 and TRBJ1-1, reads EPEVTQTPSHQVTQMGQEVILRCVPISNHLYFYWYRQILGQKVEFLVSFYNNEISEKSEIFDDQFSVERPDGSNFTLKIRSTKLEDSAMYFCASRSDGGTEAFFGQGTRLTVV.

The chain is built from TRBV6-6 and TRBJ1-1; 9 bases fit TRBD1. CDR1 is MNHNY, CDR2 SVGAGI, per germline (reference sequence). CDR3 length: 16 residues. The junction had 9 bases not matched to a gene; V was cut back by 5 bases and J by 2 bases. This CDR3 reads CASSPTGQGLNTEAFF. CDR3 nucleotide sequence: TGTGCCAGCAGTCCAACCGGACAGGGGCTAAACACTGAAGCTTTCTTT.

The chain combines TRBV25-1 with TRBJ2-4; possibly TRBD1 or TRBD2 for D (5 bases each). From germline, CDR1 is MGHDK and CDR2 SYGVNS. V dropped 7 bases and J dropped 15 bases, with 16 bases sitting between them. CDR3 length: 11 residues. CDR3 sequence: CASTSGPRRYF. The CDR3 region has the DNA TGTGCCAGCACCTCGGGACCCCGGCGGTACTTC.